This TCR beta chain was captured in a study of Ad26.COV2.S vaccination and SARS-CoV-2 variants. Libraries were prepared by immunoSEQ multiplex PCR; TCRdb keeps only in-frame clonotypes and omits some of them. The data show 250,000 or so clones, with about 83% seen just once and about 2.8% held by the top ten. V was cut by 0 bases and J by 6 bases, with 10 bases left in between. Germline CDR1 reads SGHTA; CDR2 reads FQGNSA. The CDR3 spans 14 residues. Concerning this clone: The antigen is undetermined.

Study-wide results and limits: A substantial breadth of spike-specific CD8+ and CD4+ T cell responses after vaccination has been reported.

As for treatment: 19 received Ad26.COV2.S at low or high dose, single or two shots; a few received placebo; per-sample allocation not given. Following the first vaccine or placebo injection, samples were taken on day 63. The TCR originated in a person aged 18-60 years who received the Ad26.COV2.S COVID-19 vaccine or a placebo. The material sequenced was peripheral blood, taken in a trial of Ad26.COV2.S vaccine versus placebo. V and J are TRBV7-2 and TRBJ2-3; possible D gene TRBD1, 6 bases. As DNA, the CDR3 is TGTGCCAGCAGCTTAGCGGGGGCTATGGATACGCAGTATTTT. Its translation is CASSLAGAMDTQYF.